This T cell receptor (beta chain) was retrieved from a study of blood T cell repertoires in COVID-19. Study background: Acute and convalescent COVID-19 specimens originated in the United States, Italy and Spain. Sample material is recorded as cDNA or gDNA derived from T cells, B-cell-depleted T cells, or PBMCs.

The CDR3 sequence is 15 residues long. CDR1 and CDR2 (germline): SEHNR, FQNEAQ (reference sequence). V lost 1 base, J lost 7 bases, and 11 bases lay in between. The authors' processing: Researchers report that nucleated cell counts were estimated from reference gene primer amplification. Using immunoSEQ multiplex PCR, the repertoire was profiled, and TCRdb retains in-frame clones only, with some absent. V, J and clone size are taken as reported in that table, and D and trimming were inferred from the DNA itself. The sample holds 150,000 to 200,000 clones, 85% to 90% seen once. Sequences were obtained from peripheral blood. This sequence joins TRBV7-9 and TRBJ1-6, with D uncertain. The receptor was derived from a woman in her fifties or sixties with acute or convalescent COVID-19. CDR3 amino acids: CASSLGGNGNSPLHF. The CDR3 DNA is TGTGCCAGCAGCTTAGGTGGAAACGGGAATTCACCCCTCCACTTT.